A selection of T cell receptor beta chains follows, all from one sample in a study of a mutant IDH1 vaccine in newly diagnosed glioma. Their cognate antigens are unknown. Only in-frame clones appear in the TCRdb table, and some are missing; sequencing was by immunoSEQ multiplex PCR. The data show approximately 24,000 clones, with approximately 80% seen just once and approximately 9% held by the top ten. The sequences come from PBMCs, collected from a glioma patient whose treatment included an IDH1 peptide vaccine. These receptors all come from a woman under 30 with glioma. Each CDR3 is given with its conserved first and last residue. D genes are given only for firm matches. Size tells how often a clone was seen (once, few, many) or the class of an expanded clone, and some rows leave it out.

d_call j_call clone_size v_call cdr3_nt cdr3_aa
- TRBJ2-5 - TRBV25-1 TGTGCCAGCAGTTGGGGTTGGGAGACCCAGTACTTC CASSWGWETQYF
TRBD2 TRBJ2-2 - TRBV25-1 TGTGCCAGCACCTCGGGACTAGCGGGAGGGCAGAACACCGGGGAGCTGTTTTTT CASTSGLAGGQNTGELFF
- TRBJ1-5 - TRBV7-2 TGTGCCAGCAGCTTAGAAGGGGGTCAGCCCCAGCATTTT CASSLEGGQPQHF
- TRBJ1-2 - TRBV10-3 TGTGCCATCAGCGGGGGGGAAAGTGGCTACACCTTC CAISGGESGYTF
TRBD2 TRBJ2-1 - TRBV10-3 TGTGCCATCAAGCTAGCGGGAGGGCCCGGTGAGCAGTTCTTC CAIKLAGGPGEQFF
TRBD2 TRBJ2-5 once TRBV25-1 TGTGCCAGCAGTGGCGTTCTAGCGGGAGCGGCTGAGACCCAGTACTTC CASSGVLAGAAETQYF
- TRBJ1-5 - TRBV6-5 TGTGCCACCCGCATGGGAGCGCATAGCAATCAGCCCCAGCATTTT CATRMGAHSNQPQHF
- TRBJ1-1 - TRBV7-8 TGTGCCAGCAGCCCGCGACTGAAAAACACTGAAGCTTTCTTT CASSPRLKNTEAFF
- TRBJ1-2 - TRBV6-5 TGTGCCAGCACCCCGAGGGTTACTATTAACTATGGCTACACCTTC CASTPRVTINYGYTF
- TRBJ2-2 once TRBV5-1 TGCGCCAGCAGCTTGGCCGTGGCTAGCGTCAACACCGGGGAGCTGTTTTTT CASSLAVASVNTGELFF
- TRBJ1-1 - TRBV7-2 TGTGCCAGCAGGCCCGGGGGCAGGGTTCGCACTGAAGCTTTCTTT CASRPGGRVRTEAFF
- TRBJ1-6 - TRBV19 TGTGCCAGTAGGGAGCAGGGGCCGTATAATTCACCCCTCCACTTT CASREQGPYNSPLHF
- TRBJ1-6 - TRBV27 TGTGCCAGCAAAAACAGGGAGAATTCACCCCTCCACTTT CASKNRENSPLHF
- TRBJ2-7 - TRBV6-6 TGTGCCAGCAGTTACTCTAGCGGCTCCTACGAGCAGTACTTC CASSYSSGSYEQYF
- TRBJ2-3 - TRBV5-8 TGTGCCAGCAGCTTCGGGGGGCTGACAGATACGCAGTATTTT CASSFGGLTDTQYF
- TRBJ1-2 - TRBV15 TGTGCCACCAGCAGAGATAAAGCTAACTATGGCTACACCTTC CATSRDKANYGYTF
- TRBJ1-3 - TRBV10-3 TGTGCCATCAGTGAGTCCGCCTCTGGGTCTGGAAACACCATATATTTT CAISESASGSGNTIYF
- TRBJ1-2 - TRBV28 TGTGCCTGTAACAGTCAAGAGAATTATGGCTACACCTTC CACNSQENYGYTF
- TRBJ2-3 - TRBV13 TGTGCCAGCAGCTTCGGGCAGGGGCTCGAGCTTAGCACAGATACGCAGTATTTT CASSFGQGLELSTDTQYF
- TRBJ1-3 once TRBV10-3 TGTGCCATCAATGAGGGGACTGGAAACACCATATATTTT CAINEGTGNTIYF
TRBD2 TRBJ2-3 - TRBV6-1 TGTGCCAGCAGTGAAGTAGCGGGAGGGGTAGATACGCAGTATTTT CASSEVAGGVDTQYF
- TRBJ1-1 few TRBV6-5 TGTGCCAGCATCAAAACCTGGGGGGAGACTGAAGCTTTCTTT CASIKTWGETEAFF
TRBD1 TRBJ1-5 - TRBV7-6 TGTGCCAGCAGCCTGGGGACAGCCAATCAGCCCCAGCATTTT CASSLGTANQPQHF
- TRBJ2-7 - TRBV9 TGTGCCAGCAGCCCCCCCCAGCGATCCTACGAGCAGTACTTC CASSPPQRSYEQYF
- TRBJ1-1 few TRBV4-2 TGTGCCAGCAGCCAAGAGGAAACTTCGACTCCTTATGAAGCTTTCTTT CASSQEETSTPYEAFF
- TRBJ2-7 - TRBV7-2 TGTGCCAGCAGCTACAAGGGGGGGGTCGAGCAGTACTTC CASSYKGGVEQYF
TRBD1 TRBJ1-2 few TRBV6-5 TGTGCCAGCAGTTACTCGGGACAGGGCGGCCGGCACACCTTC CASSYSGQGGRHTF
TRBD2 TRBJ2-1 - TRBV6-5 TGTGCCAGCAGTTGGCTAGCGGGAGGGAACAATGAGCAGTTCTTC CASSWLAGGNNEQFF
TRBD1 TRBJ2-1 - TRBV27 TGTGCCAGCAGTTTATCCGCCGGGACAGGGTACTACAATGAGCAGTTCTTC CASSLSAGTGYYNEQFF
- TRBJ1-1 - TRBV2 TGTGCCAGCAGTGAAACCGGCGGAATGAACACTGAAGCTTTCTTT CASSETGGMNTEAFF
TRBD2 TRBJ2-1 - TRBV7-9 TGTGCCAGCAGCGCTCTCTCGTCTAGCGGGGGGGCCTATGAGCAGTTCTTC CASSALSSSGGAYEQFF
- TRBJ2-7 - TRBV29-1 TGCAGCGTTGAAGAAGACCGGAGCTCCTACGAGCAGTACTTC CSVEEDRSSYEQYF
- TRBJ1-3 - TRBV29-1 TGCAGCGTTGAACCTGTGCACTCTGGAAACACCATATATTTT CSVEPVHSGNTIYF
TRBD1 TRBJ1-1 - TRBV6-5 TGTGCCAGCAGTGGAGGGACAGGGGTTGGAGCTTTCTTT CASSGGTGVGAFF
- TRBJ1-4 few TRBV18 TGTGCCAGCTCACCAGCGAACTTAGGTGAAAAACTGTTTTTT CASSPANLGEKLFF
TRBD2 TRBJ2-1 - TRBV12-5 TGTGCTAGTGGTTTGGTATTGAGCGGGGCATACAATGAGCAGTTCTTC CASGLVLSGAYNEQFF
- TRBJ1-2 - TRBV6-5 TGTGCCAGCAGCTTACAGGGCAAGGGTGGCTACACCTTC CASSLQGKGGYTF
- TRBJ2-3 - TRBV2 TGTGCCAGCAGATGGACCCTTAGCACAGATACGCAGTATTTT CASRWTLSTDTQYF
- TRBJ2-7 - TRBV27 TGTGCCAGCAGTTTTTTGGGCTACGAGCAGTACTTC CASSFLGYEQYF
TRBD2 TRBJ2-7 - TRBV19 TGTGCCAGTAGTATTGGAACTAGCGGGGGGGAGTCCTACGAGCAGTACTTC CASSIGTSGGESYEQYF
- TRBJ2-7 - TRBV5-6 TGTGCCAGCAGCTGGCCCGGAGGCCCCTACGAGCAGTACTTC CASSWPGGPYEQYF
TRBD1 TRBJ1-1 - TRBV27 TGTGCCAGCAGTCTCCTATCTACAGGGGTAGCTGAAGCTTTCTTT CASSLLSTGVAEAFF
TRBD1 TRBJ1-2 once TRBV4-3 TGCGCCAGCAGCCAAGAGAGGGGACAGGGGGGCTATGGCTACACCTTC CASSQERGQGGYGYTF
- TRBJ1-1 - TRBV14 TGTGCCAGCAGCGTAGAGCGGAGTTCCATGAACACTGAAGCTTTCTTT CASSVERSSMNTEAFF
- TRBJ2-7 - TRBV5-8 TGTGCCAGCTTCAACGTAGGCGGACAGTCCTACGAGCAGTACTTC CASFNVGGQSYEQYF